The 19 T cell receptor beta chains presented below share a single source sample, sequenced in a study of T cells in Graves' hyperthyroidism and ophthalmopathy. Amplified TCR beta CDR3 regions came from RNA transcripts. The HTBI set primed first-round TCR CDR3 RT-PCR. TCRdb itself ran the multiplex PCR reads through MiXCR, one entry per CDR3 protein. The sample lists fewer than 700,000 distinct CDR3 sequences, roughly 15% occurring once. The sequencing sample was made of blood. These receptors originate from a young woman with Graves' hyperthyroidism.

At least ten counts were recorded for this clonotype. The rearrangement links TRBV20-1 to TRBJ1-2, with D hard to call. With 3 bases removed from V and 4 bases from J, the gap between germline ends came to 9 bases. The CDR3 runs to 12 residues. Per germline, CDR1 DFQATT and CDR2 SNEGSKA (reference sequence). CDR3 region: CSASEPTYGYTF. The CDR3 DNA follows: TGCAGTGCTAGTGAGCCTACCTATGGCTACACCTTC.

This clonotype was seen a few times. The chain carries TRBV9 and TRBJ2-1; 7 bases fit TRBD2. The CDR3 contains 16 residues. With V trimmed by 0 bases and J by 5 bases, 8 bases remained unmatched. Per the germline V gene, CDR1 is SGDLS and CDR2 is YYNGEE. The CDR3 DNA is TGTGCCAGCAGCGTAGGGGGGTCTAGCGGTAACAATGAGCAGTTCTTC. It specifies CASSVGGSSGNNEQFF.

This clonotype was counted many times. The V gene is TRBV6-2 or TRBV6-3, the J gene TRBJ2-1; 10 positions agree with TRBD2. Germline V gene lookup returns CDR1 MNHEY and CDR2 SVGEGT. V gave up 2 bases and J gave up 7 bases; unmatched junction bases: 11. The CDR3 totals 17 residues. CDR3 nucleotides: TGTGCCAGCAGTTACGGGGGGCTAGCGGGAGACTGGAATGAGCAGTTCTTC. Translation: CASSYGGLAGDWNEQFF.

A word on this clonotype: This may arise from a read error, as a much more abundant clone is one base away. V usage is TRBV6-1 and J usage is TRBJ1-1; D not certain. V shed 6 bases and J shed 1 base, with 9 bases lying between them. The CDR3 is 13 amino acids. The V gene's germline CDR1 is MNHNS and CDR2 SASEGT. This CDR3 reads CASRFGSNTEAFF. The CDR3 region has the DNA TGTGCCAGCAGATTCGGCTCGAACACTGAAGCTTTCTTT.

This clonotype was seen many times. The CDR3 DNA is TGTGCCAGCAGCCCGGGACAGGGTTCAACCGGGGAGCTGTTTTTT. It codes for CASSPGQGSTGELFF. V usage is TRBV12-3 or TRBV12-4 and J usage is TRBJ2-2; 9 bases agree with TRBD1. V shed 6 bases, J shed 5 bases, and the junction held 7 bases outside the gene matches. The CDR3 has 15 amino acids.

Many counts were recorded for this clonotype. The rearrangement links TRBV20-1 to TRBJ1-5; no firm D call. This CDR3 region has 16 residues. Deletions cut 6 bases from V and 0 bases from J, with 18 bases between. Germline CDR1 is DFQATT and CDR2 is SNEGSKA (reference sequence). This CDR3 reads CSASQADANSNQPQHF. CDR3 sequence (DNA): TGCAGTGCGTCCCAGGCGGATGCAAATAGCAATCAGCCCCAGCATTTT.

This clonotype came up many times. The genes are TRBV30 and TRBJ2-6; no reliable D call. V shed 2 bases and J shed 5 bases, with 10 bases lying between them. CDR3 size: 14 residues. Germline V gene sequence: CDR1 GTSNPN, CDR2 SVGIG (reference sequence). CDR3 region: CAWSLGPRANVLTF. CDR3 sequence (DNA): TGTGCCTGGAGTTTAGGCCCGCGGGCCAACGTCCTGACTTTC.

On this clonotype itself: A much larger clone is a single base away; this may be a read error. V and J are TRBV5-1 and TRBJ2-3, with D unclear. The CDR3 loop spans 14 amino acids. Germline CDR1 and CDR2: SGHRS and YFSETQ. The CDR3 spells CASSLSKPTDAQYF. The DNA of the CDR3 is TGCGCCAGCAGTTTATCTAAACCCACAGATGCGCAGTATTTT. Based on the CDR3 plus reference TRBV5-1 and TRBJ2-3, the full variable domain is KAGVTQTPRYLIKTRGQQVTLSCSPISGHRSVSWYQQTPGQGLQFLFEYFSETQRNKGNFPGRFSGRQFSNSRSEMNVSTLELGDSALYLCASSLSKPTDAQYFGPGTRLTVL.

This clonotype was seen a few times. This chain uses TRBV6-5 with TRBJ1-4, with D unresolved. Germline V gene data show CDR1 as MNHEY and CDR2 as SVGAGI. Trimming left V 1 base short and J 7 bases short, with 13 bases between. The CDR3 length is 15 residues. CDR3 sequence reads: CASSYLTVDFEKLFF. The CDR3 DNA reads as TGTGCCAGCAGTTACTTGACCGTCGACTTTGAAAAACTGTTTTTT.

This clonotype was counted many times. The CDR3 DNA sequence: TGTGCCAGCAGTTTAGATCGGGGGGCGGTTCAGCCCCAGCATTTT. Residues: CASSLDRGAVQPQHF. The genes are TRBV28 and TRBJ1-5, with TRBD1 as a possible D gene (6 bases). From germline, CDR1 is MDHEN and CDR2 SYDVKM. Deletions cut 2 bases from V and 6 bases from J, with 14 bases between. The CDR3 totals 15 residues.

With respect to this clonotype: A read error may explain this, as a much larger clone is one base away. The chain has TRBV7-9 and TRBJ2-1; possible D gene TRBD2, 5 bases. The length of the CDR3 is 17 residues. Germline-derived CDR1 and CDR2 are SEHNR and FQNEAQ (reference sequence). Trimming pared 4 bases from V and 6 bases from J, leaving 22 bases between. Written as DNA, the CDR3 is TGTGCCAGCAGCTACCCTAGCTGGGGAGTCCCTCGCAATGAGCAGTTCTTC. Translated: CASSYPSWGVPRNEQFF.

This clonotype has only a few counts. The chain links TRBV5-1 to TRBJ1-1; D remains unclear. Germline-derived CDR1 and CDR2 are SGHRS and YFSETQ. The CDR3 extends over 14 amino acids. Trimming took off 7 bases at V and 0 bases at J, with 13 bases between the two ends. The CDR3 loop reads CASSGDWMNTEAFF. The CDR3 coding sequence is TGCGCCAGCTCCGGTGATTGGATGAACACTGAAGCTTTCTTT.

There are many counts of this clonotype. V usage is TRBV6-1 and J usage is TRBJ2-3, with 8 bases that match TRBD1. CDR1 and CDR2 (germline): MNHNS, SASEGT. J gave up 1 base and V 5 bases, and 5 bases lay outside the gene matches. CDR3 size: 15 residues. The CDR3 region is CASSTPDRGTDTQYF. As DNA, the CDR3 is TGTGCCAGCAGTACCCCGGACAGGGGCACAGATACGCAGTATTTT.

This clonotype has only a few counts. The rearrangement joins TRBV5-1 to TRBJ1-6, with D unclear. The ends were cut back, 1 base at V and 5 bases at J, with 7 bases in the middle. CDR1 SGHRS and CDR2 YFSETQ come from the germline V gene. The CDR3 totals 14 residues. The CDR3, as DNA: TGCGCCAGCAGCTTGATGTCAGATAATTCACCCCTCCACTTT. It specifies CASSLMSDNSPLHF.

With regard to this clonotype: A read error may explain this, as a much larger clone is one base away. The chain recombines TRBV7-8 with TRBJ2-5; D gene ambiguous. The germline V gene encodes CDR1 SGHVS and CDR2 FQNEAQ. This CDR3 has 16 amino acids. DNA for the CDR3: TGTGCCAGCAGCTTATTATACGCCGGGCTGGAAGAGACCCAGCACTTC. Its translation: CASSLLYAGLEETQHF.

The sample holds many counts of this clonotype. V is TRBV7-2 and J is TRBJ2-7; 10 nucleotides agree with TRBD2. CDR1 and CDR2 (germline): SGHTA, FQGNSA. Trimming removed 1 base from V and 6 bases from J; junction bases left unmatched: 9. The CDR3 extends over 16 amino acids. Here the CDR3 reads CASSLGDLAGVREQYF. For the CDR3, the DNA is TGTGCCAGCAGCTTAGGCGACCTAGCGGGAGTTCGCGAGCAGTACTTC. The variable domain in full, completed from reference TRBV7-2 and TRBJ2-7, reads GAGVSQSPSNKVTEKGKDVELRCDPISGHTALYWYRQSLGQGLEFLIYFQGNSAPDKSGLPSDRFSAERTGGSVSTLTIQRTQQEDSAVYLCASSLGDLAGVREQYFGPGTRLTVT.

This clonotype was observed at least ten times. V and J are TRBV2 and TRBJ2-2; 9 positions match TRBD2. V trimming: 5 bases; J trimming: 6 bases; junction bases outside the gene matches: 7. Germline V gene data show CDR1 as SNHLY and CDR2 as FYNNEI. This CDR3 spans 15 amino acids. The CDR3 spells CASSPLIAGAGELFF. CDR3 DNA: TGTGCCAGCAGTCCCCTGATAGCGGGAGCCGGGGAGCTGTTTTTT.

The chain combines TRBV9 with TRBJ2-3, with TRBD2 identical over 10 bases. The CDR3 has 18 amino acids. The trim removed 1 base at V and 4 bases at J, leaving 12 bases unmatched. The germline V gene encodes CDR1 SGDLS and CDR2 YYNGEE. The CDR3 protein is CASSVRTSGEMGPDTQYF. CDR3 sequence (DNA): TGTGCCAGCAGCGTAAGAACTAGCGGGGAGATGGGACCAGATACGCAGTATTTT.

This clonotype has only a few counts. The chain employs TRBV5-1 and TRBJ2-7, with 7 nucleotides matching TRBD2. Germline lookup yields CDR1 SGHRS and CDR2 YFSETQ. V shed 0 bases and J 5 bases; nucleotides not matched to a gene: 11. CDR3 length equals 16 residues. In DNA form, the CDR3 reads TGCGCCAGCAGCTTGGGGAGGAGGGAGGGCCTCCACGAGCAGTACTTC. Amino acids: CASSLGRREGLHEQYF.